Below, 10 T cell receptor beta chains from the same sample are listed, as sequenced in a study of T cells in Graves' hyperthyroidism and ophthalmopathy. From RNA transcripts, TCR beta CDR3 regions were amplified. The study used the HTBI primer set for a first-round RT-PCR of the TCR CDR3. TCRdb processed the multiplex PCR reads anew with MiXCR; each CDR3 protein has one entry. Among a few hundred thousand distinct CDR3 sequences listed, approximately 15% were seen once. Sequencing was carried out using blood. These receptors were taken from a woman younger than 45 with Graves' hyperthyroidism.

The CDR3 loop reads CASGAGSLTDTQYF. Here the CDR3 DNA reads TGTGCCAGCGGTGCCGGGTCCCTCACAGATACGCAGTATTTT. V and J are TRBV6-2 or TRBV6-3 and TRBJ2-3; no firm D call. The germline CDR1 and CDR2 sequences are MNHEY and SVGEGT. This CDR3 comprises 14 residues. V lost 8 bases to trimming and J lost 2 bases, with 14 bases between them.

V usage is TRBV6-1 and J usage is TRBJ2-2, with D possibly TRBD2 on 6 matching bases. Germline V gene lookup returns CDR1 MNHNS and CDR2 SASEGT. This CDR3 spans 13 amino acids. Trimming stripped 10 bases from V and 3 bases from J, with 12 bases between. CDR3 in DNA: TGTGCCACCCTATGGGGGGACACCGGGGAGCTGTTTTTT. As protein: CATLWGDTGELFF.

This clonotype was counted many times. CDR3 residues: CSAGGGNQETQYF. The CDR3 region has the DNA TGCAGTGCCGGTGGGGGCAACCAAGAGACCCAGTACTTC. V usage is TRBV20-1 and J usage is TRBJ2-5, with D possibly matching TRBD1 (6 bases). From germline, CDR1 is DFQATT and CDR2 SNEGSKA (reference sequence). Trimming took off 6 bases at V and 0 bases at J, with 11 bases between the two ends. There are 13 residues in the CDR3.

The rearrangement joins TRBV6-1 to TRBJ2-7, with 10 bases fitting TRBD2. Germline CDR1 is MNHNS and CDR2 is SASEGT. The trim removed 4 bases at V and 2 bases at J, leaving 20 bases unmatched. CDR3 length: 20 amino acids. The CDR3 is CASSALAGVFKSRKAYEQYF. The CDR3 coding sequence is TGTGCCAGCAGTGCCCTAGCGGGAGTCTTCAAGTCCAGAAAAGCCTACGAGCAGTACTTC.

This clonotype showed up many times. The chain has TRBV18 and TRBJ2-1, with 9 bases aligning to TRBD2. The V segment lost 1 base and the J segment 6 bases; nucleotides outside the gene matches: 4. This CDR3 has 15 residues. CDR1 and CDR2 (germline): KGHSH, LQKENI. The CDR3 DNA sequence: TGTGCCAGCTCACCACTAGCGGGAGCTTTCAATGAGCAGTTCTTC. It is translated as CASSPLAGAFNEQFF.

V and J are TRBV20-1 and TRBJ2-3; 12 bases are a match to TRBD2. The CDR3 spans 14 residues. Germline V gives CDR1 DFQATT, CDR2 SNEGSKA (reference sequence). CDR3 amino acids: CSVSTSGRTDTQYF. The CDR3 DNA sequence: TGCAGCGTTTCGACTAGCGGGAGAACTGATACGCAGTATTTT.

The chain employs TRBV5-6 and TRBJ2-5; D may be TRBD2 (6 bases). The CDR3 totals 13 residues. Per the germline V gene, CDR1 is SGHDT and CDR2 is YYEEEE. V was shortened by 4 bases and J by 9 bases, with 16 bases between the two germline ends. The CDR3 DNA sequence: TGTGCCAGCAGCACTTTCGGGACTCCATCCCAGTACTTC. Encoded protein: CASSTFGTPSQYF.

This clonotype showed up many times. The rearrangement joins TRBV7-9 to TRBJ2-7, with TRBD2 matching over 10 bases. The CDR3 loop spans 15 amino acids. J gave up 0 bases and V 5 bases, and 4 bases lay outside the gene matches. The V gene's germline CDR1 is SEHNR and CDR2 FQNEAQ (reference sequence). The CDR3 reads CASSTRTSGSYEQYF. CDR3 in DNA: TGTGCCAGCAGCACTCGGACTAGCGGCTCCTACGAGCAGTACTTC.

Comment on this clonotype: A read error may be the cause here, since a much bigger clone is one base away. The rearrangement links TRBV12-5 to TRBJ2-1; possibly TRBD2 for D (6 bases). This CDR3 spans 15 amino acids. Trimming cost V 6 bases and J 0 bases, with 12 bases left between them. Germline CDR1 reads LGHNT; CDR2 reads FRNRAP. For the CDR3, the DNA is TGTGCTAGTGGACAAACCGGGGGCTCCTACAATGAGCAGTTCTTC. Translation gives CASGQTGGSYNEQFF.

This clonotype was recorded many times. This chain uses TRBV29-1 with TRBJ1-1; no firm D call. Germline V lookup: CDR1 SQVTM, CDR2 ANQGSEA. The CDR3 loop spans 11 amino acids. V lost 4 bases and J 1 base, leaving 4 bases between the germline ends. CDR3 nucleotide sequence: TGCAGCGTTGTGTGGAACACTGAAGCTTTCTTT. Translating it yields CSVVWNTEAFF.